The clone carrying this TCR beta chain has just a few counts. Its matching antigen is unknown. Germline lookup yields CDR1 KGHSH and CDR2 LQKENI. Trimming pared 6 bases from V and 2 bases from J, leaving 13 bases between. This CDR3 region has 14 residues. Libraries for TCR beta were made by quantitative 5'-RACE with molecular barcodes. TCRdb called the 5' RACE reads again in MiXCR, with one record for every CDR3 protein. The sample includes 700,000 to 1,000,000 distinct CDR3 sequences, about 12% of them seen just once. These data are taken from a study of CD8 T cells in ankylosing spondylitis. Whole-study results and caveats: Researchers reportedly found disease-linked clones significantly enriched in matched ankylosing spondylitis synovial fluid. Apparently characteristic of ankylosing spondylitis blood was a TCR beta motif (about 8 highly homologous variants).

The sequence came from a male donor with ankylosing spondylitis. This chain links TRBV18 with TRBJ1-1; the D gene is possibly TRBD1 (5 bases). The specimen sequenced was blood, either unsorted or a sorted T cell fraction (not recorded which). The CDR3 loop reads CASSKAGINTEAFF. CDR3 DNA: TGTGCCAGCTCCAAAGCAGGGATCAACACTGAAGCTTTCTTT.